These T cell receptor beta chains were read from a single sample in a study of cytomegalovirus exposure and HLA in healthy donors. This table comes from immunoSEQ multiplex PCR, and its TCRdb copy is limited to in-frame clones, with some not included. The sample carries some 200,000 clones, 65% to 80% recorded once. Sequencing input: PBMCs. These receptors were taken from a girl aged 2 to 9 in good health and CMV-seronegative. The CDR3 runs from the conserved cysteine through the conserved F or W. The D gene is left open where the match is weak. Rows may omit the clone size; those that give it use once, few, many or a size class.

TRBD2	TRBV9	TRBJ2-5	.	TGTGCCAGCAGCGTATGGGGGGGAGAGACCCAGTACTTC	CASSVWGGETQYF
.	TRBV25-1	TRBJ2-7	.	TGTGCCAGTACAGGGTCTTCCTACGAGCAGTACTTC	CASTGSSYEQYF
TRBD2	TRBV6-4	TRBJ2-1	.	TGTGCCAGCAGTGACTCCCTAGCGGGCTACAATGAGCAGTTCTTC	CASSDSLAGYNEQFF
TRBD1	TRBV25-1	TRBJ1-2	.	TGTGCCAGCACTCCCCCCGGACAGGGATTATCTGGCTACACCTTC	CASTPPGQGLSGYTF
TRBD1	TRBV6-1	TRBJ1-5	once	TGTGCCAGCAGTGAACCGGGACAGGGGCCCCAGGTGATCGGTCAGCCCCAGCATTTT	CASSEPGQGPQVIGQPQHF
TRBD1	TRBV19	TRBJ2-1	.	TGTGCCAGTAGTATAATTTTTCGACAGGGTCTCAGGAATGAGCAGTTCTTC	CASSIIFRQGLRNEQFF
.	TRBV6-5	TRBJ2-1	.	TGTGCCAGCAGCTCCGGGGTGAACAATGAGCAGTTCTTC	CASSSGVNNEQFF
TRBD1	TRBV7-9	TRBJ1-1	.	TGTGCCAGCAGCCCAAGGGACAGGGACACAACTGAAGCTTTCTTT	CASSPRDRDTTEAFF
.	TRBV27	TRBJ2-7	few	TGTGCCAGCGGGCCAACCGGGACACTCTTCTTCTTCTACGAGCAGTACTTC	CASGPTGTLFFFYEQYF
.	TRBV5-5	TRBJ2-1	.	TGTGCCAGCAGCTTGGCCCTAGTAAATCAGTTCTTC	CASSLALVNQFF
.	TRBV19	TRBJ1-3	.	TGTGCCAGTAGTATCGGGGTTCTTGGCAACACCATATATTTT	CASSIGVLGNTIYF
TRBD2	TRBV30	TRBJ2-3	once	TGTGCCTGGAGTGTGCACCGGACGACCTGGAAGAATAGCGGGAGGGCCGCTCGAGATACGCAGTATTTT	CAWSVHRTTWKNSGRAARDTQYF
.	TRBV7-3	TRBJ1-1	.	TGTGCCAGCAGTCTAGCCGGTCCAGCGGCTGAAGCTTTCTTT	CASSLAGPAAEAFF
.	TRBV19	TRBJ1-3	.	TGTGCCAGTAGTCCCTCCCCCAGCTCTGGAAACACCATATATTTT	CASSPSPSSGNTIYF
.	TRBV27	TRBJ1-2	.	TGTGCCAGCAGTTTATCCCGGACAGCAGATGGCTACACCTTC	CASSLSRTADGYTF
.	TRBV7-2	TRBJ1-5	.	TGTGCCAGCAGCTCACTGGGGGGGGGAAATCAGCCCCAGCATTTT	CASSSLGGGNQPQHF